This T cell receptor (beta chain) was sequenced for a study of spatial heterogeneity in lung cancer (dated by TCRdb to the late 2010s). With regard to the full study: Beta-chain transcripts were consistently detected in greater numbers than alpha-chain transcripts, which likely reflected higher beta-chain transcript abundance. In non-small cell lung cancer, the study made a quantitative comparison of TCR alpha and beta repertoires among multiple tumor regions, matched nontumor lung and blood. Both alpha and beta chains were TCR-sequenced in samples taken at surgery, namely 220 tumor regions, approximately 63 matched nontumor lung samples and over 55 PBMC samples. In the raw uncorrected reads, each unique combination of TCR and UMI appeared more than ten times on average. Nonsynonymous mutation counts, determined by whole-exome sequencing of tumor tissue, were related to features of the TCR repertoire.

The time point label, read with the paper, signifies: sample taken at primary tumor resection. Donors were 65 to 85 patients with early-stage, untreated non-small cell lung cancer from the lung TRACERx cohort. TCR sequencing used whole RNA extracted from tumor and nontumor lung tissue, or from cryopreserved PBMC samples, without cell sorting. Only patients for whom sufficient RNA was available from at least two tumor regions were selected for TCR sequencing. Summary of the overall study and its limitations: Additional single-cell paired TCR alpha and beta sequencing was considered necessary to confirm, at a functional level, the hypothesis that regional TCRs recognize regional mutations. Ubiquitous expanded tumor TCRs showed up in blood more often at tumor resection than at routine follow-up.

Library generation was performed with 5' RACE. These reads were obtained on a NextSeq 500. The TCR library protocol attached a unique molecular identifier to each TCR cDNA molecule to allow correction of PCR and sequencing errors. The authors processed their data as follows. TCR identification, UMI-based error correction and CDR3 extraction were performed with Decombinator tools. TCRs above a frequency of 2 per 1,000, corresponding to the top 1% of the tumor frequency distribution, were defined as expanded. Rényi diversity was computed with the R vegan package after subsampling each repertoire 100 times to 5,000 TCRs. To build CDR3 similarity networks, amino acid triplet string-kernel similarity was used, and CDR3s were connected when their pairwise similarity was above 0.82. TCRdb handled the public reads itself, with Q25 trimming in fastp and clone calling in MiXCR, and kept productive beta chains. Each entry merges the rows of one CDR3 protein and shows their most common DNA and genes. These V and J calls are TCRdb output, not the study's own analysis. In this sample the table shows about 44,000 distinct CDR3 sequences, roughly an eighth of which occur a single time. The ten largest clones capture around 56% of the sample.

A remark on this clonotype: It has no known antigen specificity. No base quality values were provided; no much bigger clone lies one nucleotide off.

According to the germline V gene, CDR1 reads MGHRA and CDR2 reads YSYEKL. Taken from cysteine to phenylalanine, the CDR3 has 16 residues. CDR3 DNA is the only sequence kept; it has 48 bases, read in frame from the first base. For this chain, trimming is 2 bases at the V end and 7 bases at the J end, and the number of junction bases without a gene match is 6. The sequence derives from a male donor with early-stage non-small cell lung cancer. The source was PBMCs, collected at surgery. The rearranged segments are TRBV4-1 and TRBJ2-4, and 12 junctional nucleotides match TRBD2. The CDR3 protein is CASSQMGLAGRNIQYF. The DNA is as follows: TGCGCCAGCAGCCAAATGGGACTAGCGGGCAGGAACATTCAGTACTTC.